The sequence of this TCR beta chain was determined in a study of T-cell reconstitution after alpha-beta-depleted transplantation in children. The CDR3 contains 12 residues. The V gene's germline CDR1 is MNHEY and CDR2 SVGAGI. Trimming took off 5 bases at V and 4 bases at J, with 8 bases between the two ends. A TCRbeta library incorporating unique molecular identifiers was prepared. TCRdb reprocessed the PCR reads via MiXCR and lists one record per CDR3 protein. The table includes 130,000 to 150,000 distinct CDR3 sequences, 7.5% to 9% detected once. Study-wide points: Reportedly, only several hundred clones from non-depleted graft cells drove alpha-beta T-cell counts at about two months. The authors attributed T-cell counts and diversity one year after transplant mostly to newly produced T cells. The study traced high day-60 TCRbeta diversity in some patients to surviving recipient T cells and thymic progenitors.

In regard to this clonotype: Its antigen is currently unknown.

The rearrangement joins TRBV6-5 to TRBJ1-2; D not certain. The sequence was obtained from a female patient aged 2-15 years who had a stem cell transplant for congenital amegakaryocytic thrombocytopenia, so the T cells may come from the graft donor. Sequenced material: PBMCs, mostly from graft donor cells, taken 180 days after TCRalphabeta/CD19-depleted stem cell transplant. The CDR3 DNA follows: TGTGCCAGCAGTCACTACAGCTATGGCTACACCTTC. Translated: CASSHYSYGYTF.